These T cell receptor beta chains were read from a single sample in a study of blood T cells in healthy people across ages. TCRdb recomputed calls from the 5' RACE reads with MiXCR, one row per CDR3 protein. The data show hundreds of thousands of distinct CDR3 sequences, with roughly half seen just once and roughly 13% held by the top ten. Sequencing was performed on blood. All receptors derive from a woman aged 80 or over in good health. Each CDR3 is given with its conserved first and last residue. A D gene is named only where the DNA matches it firmly. For some rows the clone size is stated as once, few or many, or as a class when expanded; others skip it.

TRBV3-1	TRBJ2-7	12	-	-	TGTGCCAGCAGCCCGCGCCGGGGGGAGCAGTACTTC	CASSPRRGEQYF
TRBV15	TRBJ2-1	14	-	-	TGTGCCACAAGCCCGGGACTGACCTACAATGAGCAGTTCTTC	CATSPGLTYNEQFF
TRBV5-1	TRBJ2-7	17	many	TRBD2	TGCGCCAGCAGCTTGGGCGCACTTACTAGCGGGAAGGACGAGCAGTACTTC	CASSLGALTSGKDEQYF
TRBV7-9	TRBJ2-2	18	once	TRBD1	TGTGCCAGCCGGCCGGGACAGGAGTTAATCAGGGACACCGGGGAGCTGTTTTTT	CASRPGQELIRDTGELFF
TRBV10-3	TRBJ2-2	14	-	-	TGTGCCATCAAACATACAGGGAACACCGGGGAGCTGTTTTTT	CAIKHTGNTGELFF
TRBV5-1	TRBJ1-2	16	-	-	TGCGCCAGCAGCTTTACAACAGGGAAAGCTAACTATGGCTACACCTTC	CASSFTTGKANYGYTF
TRBV6-2/TRBV6-3	TRBJ2-1	12	-	-	TGTGCCAGCAGAAACGTAAACAATGAGCAGTTCTTC	CASRNVNNEQFF
TRBV2	TRBJ2-7	17	-	TRBD2	TGTGCCAGCAGGGAAACCTATTCGACTAGCGGGAGGTGGGAGCAGTACTTC	CASRETYSTSGRWEQYF
TRBV30	TRBJ2-7	16	-	TRBD1	TGTGCCTGGAGCCCACAACTGGGACAGATTAACGACGAGCAGTACTTC	CAWSPQLGQINDEQYF
TRBV19	TRBJ1-5	15	-	-	TGTGCCAGTCGTTGGGGGGGTACAAGCAATCAGCCCCAGCATTTT	CASRWGGTSNQPQHF
TRBV20-1	TRBJ2-3	13	-	-	TGCAGTGCTTCCCAGGGAAGGGCAGATACGCAGTATTTT	CSASQGRADTQYF
TRBV7-2	TRBJ2-2	14	few	-	TGTGCCAGCCCGTCATACTGGGGCACCGGGGAGCTGTTTTTT	CASPSYWGTGELFF
TRBV10-3	TRBJ2-1	14	once	-	TGTGCCATCAGTGTGGGGGCAGCCTACAATGAGCAGTTCTTC	CAISVGAAYNEQFF
TRBV2	TRBJ2-5	14	-	-	TGTGCCAGCAGTGAAGGCAGGGGGAGGACGGCCCAGTACTTC	CASSEGRGRTAQYF
TRBV10-3	TRBJ1-5	12	-	-	TGTGCCATCAGGGATAAGACTCAGCCCCAGCATTTT	CAIRDKTQPQHF
TRBV7-2	TRBJ1-4	15	-	-	TGTGCCAGCAGCCCTCGTGGGACCGAGAATGAAAAACTGTTTTTT	CASSPRGTENEKLFF
TRBV5-1	TRBJ2-5	14	-	TRBD2	TGCGCCAGCAGAACCGGGACTAACCAAGAGACCCAGTACTTC	CASRTGTNQETQYF
TRBV4-1	TRBJ2-4	16	-	-	TGCGCCAGCAGCCACCCGGGAGCGGAGAGTGGAAACATTCAGTACTTC	CASSHPGAESGNIQYF